This T cell receptor beta chain derives from a study of cytomegalovirus exposure and HLA in healthy donors. In this sample, this clone turned up once. Its specificity is unknown. Use of 60 Vbeta and 13 Jbeta primers characterized the PCR. Sequenced by immunoSEQ multiplex PCR; TCRdb stores in-frame clones only, minus some. The table includes about 160,000 clones, around 84% detected once. Trimming removed 2 bases from V and 4 bases from J, with 13 bases in between. This CDR3 has 15 amino acids. Germline CDR1 SGHDT, CDR2 YYEEEE. Regarding the study as a whole: A later look showed TCR association rates differing by HLA locus, highest for DRB1 and lowest for HLA-C.

Specimen: PBMCs. This TCR came from a woman in her 40s in good health and CMV-seronegative. The chain joins TRBV5-6 to TRBJ1-5, with unresolved D. The CDR3, as DNA: TGTGCCAGCAGCTTTTCCGAGACGGGAAATCAGCCCCAGCATTTT. Encoded protein: CASSFSETGNQPQHF.